This entry lists 7 T cell receptor beta chains sequenced from one sample in a study of cytomegalovirus exposure and HLA in healthy donors. The PCR was carried out with 60 Vbeta primers and 13 Jbeta primers. Here immunoSEQ multiplex PCR was the method, and the copy in TCRdb shows in-frame clones only, minus some. Of about 110,000 clones in the sample, around 86% are singletons; the top ten hold about 6.9%. Source material: PBMCs. These receptors came from a young man in good health and CMV-seropositive.

The V gene is TRBV4-3, the J gene TRBJ1-1; 8 bases align to TRBD1. This CDR3 region has 16 residues. Germline V gene data show CDR1 as LGHNA and CDR2 as YSLEER. After removal of 5 bases from V and 1 base from J, the junction contained 9 bases not matched to a gene. CDR3 loop: CASSARDRIKNTEAFF. CDR3 DNA: TGCGCCAGCAGCGCACGGGACAGGATAAAGAACACTGAAGCTTTCTTT.

V usage is TRBV27 and J usage is TRBJ2-5; D is unclear. V was pared by 4 bases and J by 2 bases, with 11 bases between. The CDR3 totals 14 residues. From germline, CDR1 is MNHEY and CDR2 SMNVEV (reference sequence). The CDR3 DNA reads as TGTGCCAGCAGTTCGGGTCGGCAACAAGAGACCCAGTACTTC. This gives the protein CASSSGRQQETQYF.

The sample holds one count of this clone. The rearrangement joins TRBV5-4 to TRBJ2-4; 10 nucleotides align to TRBD1. The CDR3 extends over 14 amino acids. V lost 4 bases, J lost 8 bases, and 6 bases stayed unmatched. The V gene's germline CDR1 is SGHNT and CDR2 YYREEE (reference sequence). DNA for the CDR3: TGTGCCAGCAGCCTGGGGGACAGGGGTGACATTCAGTACTTC. This gives the protein CASSLGDRGDIQYF.

V gene TRBV11-3 combines with J gene TRBJ2-2; 9 nucleotides agree with TRBD2. With 1 base clipped from V and 2 bases from J, the junction kept 2 bases outside the gene matches. The CDR3 has 16 amino acids. Germline CDR1 and CDR2: SGHNT and YENEEA. CDR3 in amino acids: CASSLVAGANTGELFF. As DNA, the CDR3 is TGTGCCAGCAGCTTAGTAGCGGGGGCCAACACCGGGGAGCTGTTTTTT.

The chain recombines TRBV18 with TRBJ1-1; the D is unclear. Germline values: CDR1 KGHSH, CDR2 LQKENI. V shed 3 bases and J shed 4 bases, with 12 bases lying between them. The CDR3 runs to 14 residues. The CDR3 sequence is CASSPGRTGTEAFF. CDR3 DNA: TGTGCCAGCTCACCTGGGAGAACCGGCACTGAAGCTTTCTTT.

In DNA form, the CDR3 reads TGCGCCAGCAGCTTGGCCCCAGGGACAGGGCGGAATGAGCAGTTCTTC. Its protein product is CASSLAPGTGRNEQFF. The V call is TRBV5-1, the J call TRBJ2-1, with TRBD1 identical over 9 bases. Germline V gene data show CDR1 as SGHRS and CDR2 as YFSETQ. V lost 0 bases to trimming and J lost 7 bases; unmatched junction nucleotides: 8. The CDR3 contains 16 residues.

The V and J genes are TRBV9 and TRBJ2-3; 16 bases line up with TRBD2. CDR1 is SGDLS, CDR2 YYNGEE, per germline. The ends lost 3 bases at V and 2 bases at J; junction bases unmatched: 3. The CDR3 extends over 17 amino acids. CDR3: CASSAGLAGGATDTQYF. In DNA form, the CDR3 reads TGTGCCAGCAGCGCGGGACTAGCGGGGGGGGCCACAGATACGCAGTATTTT.